The sequence of this T cell receptor beta chain was determined in a study of early T cells in non-severe SARS-CoV-2 infection. As for the study in general: Unpaired chains resulted from sequencing bulk RNA of unsorted whole blood. Findings and limits, study-wide: Anti-spike CD8 responses were favored by VDJdb matching, which missed private and CD4 specificities.

Researchers attached unique molecular identifiers to individual cDNA molecules. One entry per CDR3 protein, called by TCRdb with MiXCR from the 5' RACE reads. This sample has 95,000 to 150,000 distinct CDR3 sequences, with about 15% found just once. This clonotype was seen only a few times. Its specificity is unknown. The clonotype comes from an adult who was a healthcare worker with PCR-confirmed SARS-CoV-2 infection or an uninfected control (not recorded which). Sample: whole blood.

CDR3 region: CASSVQGADTQYF. Written as DNA, the CDR3 is TGTGCCAGCAGCGTACAGGGGGCAGATACGCAGTATTTT. The chain carries TRBV6-4 and TRBJ2-3; 8 bases fit TRBD1. The CDR3 has 13 residues. J lost 4 bases, V lost 6 bases, and 3 bases had no gene match. Per germline, CDR1 MRHNA and CDR2 SNTAGT.